These 11 T cell receptor beta chains originate from one sample sequenced in a study of immune heterogeneity within non-small cell lung tumors. TCR beta CDR3 was amplified by multiplex PCR, first round 10 cycles, 32 V and 13 J primers. Via MiXCR, TCRdb re-called the multiplex PCR reads, giving one row per CDR3 protein. The sample lists approximately 6,000 distinct CDR3 sequences, around a fifth seen once, with around 10% in the top ten. For each sample, template was approximately 0.55 ug of bulk tumor genomic DNA. During surgery, several far-apart biopsies were obtained from every primary tumor. Curative operations were performed on patients who had untreated, newly diagnosed non-small cell lung cancer. The sequencing input was lung tumor tissue. These receptors originate from a woman aged 55-75 years with non-small cell lung cancer.

In regard to this clonotype: A much larger clone lies a single base off, so this may be a read error. The rearrangement uses TRBV5-8 and TRBJ2-1; D remains unclear. CDR3 size: 17 residues. Per germline, CDR1 SGHTS and CDR2 YDEGEE. V lost 7 bases and J lost 0, with 20 bases in between. The CDR3 sequence: CASQSLRASSSYNEQFF. The CDR3 DNA reads as TGTGCCAGCCAGTCTCTCCGGGCGTCCAGCTCCTACAATGAGCAGTTCTTC.

This clonotype is termed medium-sized. The rearrangement links TRBV12-3 or TRBV12-4 to TRBJ1-6; D not certain. The V and J ends lost 6 bases and 7 bases respectively, with 16 bases between them. The CDR3 runs 15 residues. Written as DNA, the CDR3 is TGTGCCAGCAGGGCGAGGGCAATGGGAAATTCACCCCTCCACTTT. Its protein is CASRARAMGNSPLHF.

This clonotype ranks as medium-sized. The CDR3 DNA sequence: TGCAGTGCTCGGCCCCCGAACACCGGGGAGCTGTTTTTT. Amino acids: CSARPPNTGELFF. V is TRBV20-1 and J is TRBJ2-2; D is unclear. The germline gives CDR1 DFQATT, CDR2 SNEGSKA (reference sequence). The CDR3 has 13 residues. Trimming pared 5 bases from V and 0 bases from J, leaving 7 bases between.

The CDR3 sequence is CASSEWQVKNEWFF. CDR3 in DNA: TGTGCCAGCAGTGAATGGCAGGTAAAAAATGAGTGGTTCTTC. The chain combines TRBV2 with TRBJ2-1, with D unclear. V lost 2 bases, J lost 15 bases, and 20 bases lay in between. This CDR3 contains 14 residues. CDR1 is SNHLY and CDR2 is FYNNEI in the germline V gene.

About this clonotype itself: A much bigger clone sits one base away, suggesting this may be a read error. The gene calls are TRBV4-1 and TRBJ2-7; TRBD2 matches 11 bases. Germline V CDR1 and CDR2: MGHRA, YSYEKL. Trimming took 4 bases from V and 3 from J; bases not matched to a gene: 5. CDR3 length equals 15 residues. CDR3 residues: CASSRGLAVIYEQYF. The DNA of the CDR3 is TGCGCCAGCAGCCGGGGACTAGCGGTGATCTACGAGCAGTACTTC.

This clonotype was detected only a few times. V gene TRBV20-1 combines with J gene TRBJ2-3; no definite D call. Germline V lookup: CDR1 DFQATT, CDR2 SNEGSKA (reference sequence). This CDR3 spans 14 amino acids. Trimming left V 2 bases short and J 6 bases short, with 15 bases between. Here the CDR3 DNA reads TGCAGTGCTAGATGGAGTGAAGGGTCCGATACGCAGTATTTT. This translates into CSARWSEGSDTQYF.

This clonotype came up many times. V usage is TRBV7-2 and J usage is TRBJ2-5, with TRBD2 identical over 7 bases. V was clipped by 2 bases and J by 1 base; unmatched bases: 1. Germline-derived CDR1 and CDR2 are SGHTA and FQGNSA. The CDR3 covers 14 residues. The DNA of the CDR3 is TGTGCCAGCAGCTTACTAGCGGTCCAAGAGACCCAGTACTTC. It yields the protein CASSLLAVQETQYF. Variable domain in full (rest from reference TRBV7-2 and TRBJ2-5): GAGVSQSPSNKVTEKGKDVELRCDPISGHTALYWYRQSLGQGLEFLIYFQGNSAPDKSGLPSDRFSAERTGGSVSTLTIQRTQQEDSAVYLCASSLLAVQETQYFGPGTRLLVL.

This clonotype is medium-sized in the sample. V gene TRBV6-2 or TRBV6-3 combines with J gene TRBJ2-3; 12 bases are shared with TRBD2. The CDR3 loop spans 15 amino acids. Germline CDR1 and CDR2: MNHEY and SVGEGT. The V gene end was trimmed by 6 bases and the J gene end by 3 bases; junction bases not matched to a gene: 4. The CDR3 nucleotides read TGTGCCAGCAGCGATACTAGCGGGAGGACAGATACGCAGTATTTT. Protein product: CASSDTSGRTDTQYF.

This clonotype is judged medium-sized (0.01 to 0.1%). The genes are TRBV27 and TRBJ2-1; 14 bases are a match to TRBD2. This CDR3 has 15 residues. Losses at the gene ends were 8 bases for V and 10 bases for J; bases not matched to a gene: 10. Germline CDR1 MNHEY, CDR2 SMNVEV (reference sequence). The CDR3 coding sequence is TGTGCCAGCCGACGGGGACTAGCGGGAGTGGGAGAGCAGTTCTTC. It codes for CASRRGLAGVGEQFF.

A remark on this clonotype: Possible read error: a much larger clone is one base away. In DNA form, the CDR3 reads TGTGCCAGCAGCTCGATACTAGCGAGAGTCGAGCAGTACTTC. Amino acids: CASSSILARVEQYF. The rearrangement uses TRBV7-6 and TRBJ2-7; 7 bases agree with TRBD2. CDR1 and CDR2 from the germline V gene are SGHVS and FNYEAQ. CDR3 length equals 14 residues. V lost 4 bases and J lost 6; bases outside the gene matches: 9.

With respect to this clonotype: One junction end disagrees with the germline gene, perhaps due to a read error. The chain employs TRBV4-2 and TRBJ2-2; 8 positions match TRBD2. CDR1 is LGHNA, CDR2 YNFKEQ, per germline. CDR3 length equals 19 residues. CDR3 in DNA: TGTGCCATCAGCCAAGCGGAGGCTAGCGGGTCGCTGAACACCGGGGAGCTATTTTTT. It codes for CAISQAEASGSLNTGELFF.